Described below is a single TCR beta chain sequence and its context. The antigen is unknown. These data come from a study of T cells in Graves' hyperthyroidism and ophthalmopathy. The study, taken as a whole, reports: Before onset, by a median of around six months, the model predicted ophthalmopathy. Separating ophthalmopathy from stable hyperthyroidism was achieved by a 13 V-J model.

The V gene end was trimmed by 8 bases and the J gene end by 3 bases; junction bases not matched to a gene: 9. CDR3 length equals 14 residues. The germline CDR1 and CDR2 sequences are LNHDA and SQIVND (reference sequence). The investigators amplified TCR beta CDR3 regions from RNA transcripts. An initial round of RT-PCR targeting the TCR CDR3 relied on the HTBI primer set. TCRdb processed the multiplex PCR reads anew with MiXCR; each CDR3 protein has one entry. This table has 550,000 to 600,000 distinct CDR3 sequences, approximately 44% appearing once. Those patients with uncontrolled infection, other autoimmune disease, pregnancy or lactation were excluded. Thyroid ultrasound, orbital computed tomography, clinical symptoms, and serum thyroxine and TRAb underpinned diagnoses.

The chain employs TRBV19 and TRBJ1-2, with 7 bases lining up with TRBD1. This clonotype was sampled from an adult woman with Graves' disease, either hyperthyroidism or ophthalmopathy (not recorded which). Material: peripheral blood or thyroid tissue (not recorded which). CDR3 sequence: CASYPTGVHYGYTF. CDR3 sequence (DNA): TGTGCCAGTTACCCTACAGGGGTGCACTATGGCTACACCTTC.